These 17 T cell receptor beta chains came from one sample sequenced in a study of T cell repertoires and HLA-DP antigens. Some clones are missing from TCRdb's copy, which holds only in-frame ones; the method was immunoSEQ multiplex PCR. Found here are approximately 110,000 clones, around 93% of them singletons; the top ten hold about 0.25%. These TCRs' antigens remain unknown. Sequenced sample: CD4+ T cells from PBMCs. The receptor source for this set is a woman younger than 35 in good health and CMV-seronegative.

V gene TRBV6-6 combines with J gene TRBJ1-2; 7 positions match TRBD1. Germline V lookup: CDR1 MNHNY, CDR2 SVGAGI (reference sequence). This CDR3 is 15 amino acids long. Germline trimming cut 3 bases from V and 7 bases from J; bases unmatched to any gene: 11. CDR3 protein: CASSYTPRQGSGYTF. The CDR3 DNA sequence: TGTGCCAGCAGTTATACTCCTAGACAGGGAAGTGGCTACACCTTC.

J is TRBJ1-1 and V is TRBV6-5; TRBD1 might be the D (5 bases). Germline V lookup: CDR1 MNHEY, CDR2 SVGAGI. V was pared by 4 bases and J by 6 bases, with 9 bases between. The CDR3 is made up of 12 amino acids. For the CDR3, the DNA is TGTGCCAGCAGTTCAACAGGTTCTGAAGCTTTCTTT. Translating gives CASSSTGSEAFF.

CDR3 in amino acids: CARSIEEKLFF. The CDR3 DNA is TGTGCCAGATCCATAGAAGAAAAACTGTTTTTT. The rearrangement joins TRBV2 to TRBJ1-4, with D unresolved. Germline lookup yields CDR1 SNHLY and CDR2 FYNNEI. The CDR3 totals 11 residues. The V gene lost 9 bases and the J gene lost 8 bases, with 10 bases spanning the gap.

This chain links TRBV5-6 with TRBJ1-6, with TRBD1 as a possible D gene (6 bases). Germline CDR1 and CDR2: SGHDT and YYEEEE. V was clipped by 4 bases and J by 10 bases, with 15 bases between them. The CDR3 is 14 amino acids. The CDR3 coding sequence is TGTGCCAGCAGCGGGGTCATGGGGGCCTCACCCCTCCACTTT. It encodes CASSGVMGASPLHF.

This sequence joins TRBV9 and TRBJ1-3, with 9 bases that match TRBD1. Looked up from germline, CDR1 is SGDLS and CDR2 is YYNGEE. CDR3 length equals 16 residues. The junction had 13 bases not matched to a gene; V was cut back by 4 bases and J by 8 bases. CDR3 DNA: TGTGCCAGCAGCCTCCGGGGGGACAGGGCTCGAGACACCATATATTTT. Residues: CASSLRGDRARDTIYF.

The chain uses TRBV28 and TRBJ1-2, with D hard to call. The V end lost 6 bases, the J end lost 8 bases, and 13 bases lay between the germline ends. Germline CDR1 is MDHEN and CDR2 is SYDVKM. The CDR3 covers 12 residues. The CDR3 protein is CASSPTLRGYTF. CDR3 in DNA: TGTGCCAGCAGCCCGACTCTTCGGGGCTACACCTTC.

The V and J genes are TRBV19 and TRBJ1-4; D unclear. Germline-derived CDR1 and CDR2 are LNHDA and SQIVND (reference sequence). CDR3 length equals 14 residues. Trimming cost V 1 base and J 8 bases, with 11 bases left between them. Here the CDR3 DNA reads TGTGCCAGTAGTATAGCGGGGAAAGGAGAAAAACTGTTTTTT. Amino acid sequence: CASSIAGKGEKLFF.

J is TRBJ2-5 and V is TRBV11-3, with 9 bases fitting TRBD1. There are 15 residues in the CDR3. Germline CDR1 SGHNT, CDR2 YENEEA. With V trimmed by 2 bases and J by 4 bases, 5 bases remained unmatched. The DNA of the CDR3 is TGTGCCAGCAGCTTAAGCGGGACAGGGAGAGAGACCCAGTACTTC. Translating it yields CASSLSGTGRETQYF.

The rearrangement joins TRBV6-6 to TRBJ2-6; a weak D match, TRBD1 (5 bases). The V gene's germline CDR1 is MNHNY and CDR2 SVGAGI (reference sequence). The CDR3 loop spans 16 amino acids. Trimming removed 8 bases at V and 2 bases at J, with 16 bases between. The CDR3 bases are TGTGCCAGCGTGAAAAGGGGTACCCCTGGGGCCAACGTCCTGACTTTC. It is translated as CASVKRGTPGANVLTF.

This clone was seen only once. The rearrangement links TRBV5-8 to TRBJ2-1; 9 nucleotides line up with TRBD1. The CDR3 is made up of 16 amino acids. The J segment lost 0 bases and the V segment lost 4 bases, leaving 5 bases of the junction unmatched. Germline values: CDR1 SGHTS, CDR2 YDEGEE. The CDR3 nucleotides are TGTGCCAGCAGCACCGACAGGGGGGGCTCCTACAATGAGCAGTTCTTC. It translates to CASSTDRGGSYNEQFF.

The chain recombines TRBV19 with TRBJ2-2; D ambiguous. CDR1 and CDR2 from the germline V gene are LNHDA and SQIVND (reference sequence). Trimming removed 3 bases at V and 3 bases at J, with 14 bases between. The CDR3 length is 16 residues. CDR3 DNA sequence: TGTGCCAGTAGTATTCTTAGACTTCGGTACACCGGGGAGCTGTTTTTT. Its translation: CASSILRLRYTGELFF. Full variable domain (missing parts from reference TRBV19 and TRBJ2-2): DGGITQSPKYLFRKEGQNVTLSCEQNLNHDAMYWYRQDPGQGLRLIYYSQIVNDFQKGDIAEGYSVSREKKESFPLTVTSAQKNPTAFYLCASSILRLRYTGELFFGEGSRLTVL.

The DNA of the CDR3 is TGTGCCAGCAGCACAGGTTTATTGGGGCCCCAGCATTTT. It yields the protein CASSTGLLGPQHF. This chain uses TRBV27 with TRBJ1-5; TRBD1 might be the D (5 bases). Trimming shortened V by 6 bases and J by 9 bases, and 15 bases separated the two germline ends. CDR1 and CDR2 from the germline V gene are MNHEY and SMNVEV (reference sequence). The CDR3 loop spans 13 amino acids.

This clone was found a few times. This specimen includes other DNA sequences encoding the same CDR3. CDR3 nucleotide sequence: TGTGCCAGCAGCTTAGGGACAGGGAACTATGGCTACACCTTC. This encodes CASSLGTGNYGYTF. This chain joins TRBV11-2 and TRBJ1-2; 8 bases align to TRBD1. The ends lost 1 base at V and 2 bases at J; junction bases unmatched: 0. The CDR3 extends over 14 amino acids. Germline CDR1 is SGHAT and CDR2 is FQNNGV.

The chain links TRBV5-6 to TRBJ2-7; D perhaps matches TRBD1 (6 bases). CDR1 SGHDT and CDR2 YYEEEE come from the germline V gene. Between the trimmed V and J ends, which lost 3 bases and 0 bases, there was a span of 13 bases. There are 15 residues in the CDR3. CDR3 DNA: TGTGCCAGCAGCTCCTTGGGGGCGAGCTCCTACGAGCAGTACGTC. Translating it yields CASSSLGASSYEQYV.

V and J are TRBV5-8 and TRBJ1-2; 10 nucleotides line up with TRBD1. With 4 bases clipped from V and 7 bases from J, the junction kept 7 bases outside the gene matches. Per the germline V gene, CDR1 is SGHTS and CDR2 is YDEGEE. The length of the CDR3 is 14 residues. The CDR3 here is CASSRRQGAGGYTF. The CDR3 DNA follows: TGTGCCAGCAGCCGCCGACAGGGGGCGGGTGGCTACACCTTC.

The CDR3 nucleotides are TGTGCCAGCAGCCCCGGGATGACACGACAGACCTTAGCAACTAATGAAAAACTGTTTTTT. Its protein product is CASSPGMTRQTLATNEKLFF. The J gene is TRBJ1-4, the V gene TRBV9; D might be TRBD1 (5 bases). Trimming removed 4 bases from V and 0 bases from J, with 25 bases in between. The CDR3 has 20 amino acids. Looked up from germline, CDR1 is SGDLS and CDR2 is YYNGEE.

This chain connects TRBV29-1 to TRBJ2-3, with 9 bases lining up with TRBD1. The CDR3 loop spans 12 amino acids. The germline V gene encodes CDR1 SQVTM and CDR2 ANQGSEA. Unmatched junction bases numbered 4, after V lost 6 bases and J lost 6 bases. CDR3 bases: TGCAGCGTGGGACAGGGATCGGATACGCAGTATTTT. Amino acid sequence: CSVGQGSDTQYF.